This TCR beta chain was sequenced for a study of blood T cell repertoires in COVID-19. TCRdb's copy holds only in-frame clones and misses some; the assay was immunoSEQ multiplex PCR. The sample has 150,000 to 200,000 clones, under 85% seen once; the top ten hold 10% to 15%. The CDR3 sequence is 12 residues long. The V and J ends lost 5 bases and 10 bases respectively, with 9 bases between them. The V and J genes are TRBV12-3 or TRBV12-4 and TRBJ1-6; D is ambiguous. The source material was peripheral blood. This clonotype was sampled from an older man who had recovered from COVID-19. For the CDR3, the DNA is TGTGCCAGCAGTCGAAAGCTCTCACCCCTCCACTTT. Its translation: CASSRKLSPLHF.